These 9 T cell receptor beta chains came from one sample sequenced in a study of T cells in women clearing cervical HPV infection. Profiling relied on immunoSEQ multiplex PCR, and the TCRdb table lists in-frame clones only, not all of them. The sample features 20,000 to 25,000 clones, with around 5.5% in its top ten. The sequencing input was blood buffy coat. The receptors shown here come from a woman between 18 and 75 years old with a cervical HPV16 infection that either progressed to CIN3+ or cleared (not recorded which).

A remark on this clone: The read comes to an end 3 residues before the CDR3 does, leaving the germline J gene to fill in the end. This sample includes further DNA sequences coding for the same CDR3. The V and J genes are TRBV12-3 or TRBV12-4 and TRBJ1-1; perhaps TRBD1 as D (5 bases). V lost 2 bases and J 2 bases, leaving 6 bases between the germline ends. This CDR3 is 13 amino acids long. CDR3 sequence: CASSLQGNTEAFF. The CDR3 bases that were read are TGTGCCAGCAGTTTACAGGGAAACACTGAA.

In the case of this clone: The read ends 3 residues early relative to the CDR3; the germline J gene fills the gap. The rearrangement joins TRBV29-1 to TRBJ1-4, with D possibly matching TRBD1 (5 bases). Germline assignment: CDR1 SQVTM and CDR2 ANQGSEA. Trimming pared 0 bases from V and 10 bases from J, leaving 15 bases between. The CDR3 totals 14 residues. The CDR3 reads CSVEEGQGRGKLFF. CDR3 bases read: TGCAGCGTTGAAGAAGGGCAGGGAAGGGGAAAA.

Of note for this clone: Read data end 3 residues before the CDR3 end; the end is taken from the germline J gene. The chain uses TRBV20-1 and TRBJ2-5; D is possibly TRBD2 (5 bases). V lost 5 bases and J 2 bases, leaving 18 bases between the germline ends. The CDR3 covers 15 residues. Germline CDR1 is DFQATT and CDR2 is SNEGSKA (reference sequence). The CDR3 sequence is CSAAPVSSVQETQYF. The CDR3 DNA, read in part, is TGCAGTGCTGCCCCCGTGAGTAGCGTGCAAGAGACC.

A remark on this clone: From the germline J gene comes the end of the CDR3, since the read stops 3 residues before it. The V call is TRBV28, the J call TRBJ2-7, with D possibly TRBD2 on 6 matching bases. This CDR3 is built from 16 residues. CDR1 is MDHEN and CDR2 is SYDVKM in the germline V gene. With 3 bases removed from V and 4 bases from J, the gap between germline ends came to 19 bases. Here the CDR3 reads CASSFRTGSGTYEQYF. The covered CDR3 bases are TGTGCCAGCAGTTTTAGAACGGGTAGCGGAACGTACGAG.

The CDR3 DNA, read in part, is TGTGCCAGCAGCTTGGCCTCACCGGGGATTCCCTACGAG. This gives the protein CASSLASPGIPYE. The CDR3 as a whole reads CASSLASPGIPYEQYF. This chain uses TRBV5-4 with TRBJ2-7; tentatively, D is TRBD2 (5 bases). With the read ending 3 residues before the CDR3 end, the germline J gene is used to fill in that end. V lost 0 bases to trimming and J lost 2 bases, with 15 bases between them. This CDR3 region has 16 residues. Germline V lookup: CDR1 SGHNT, CDR2 YYREEE (reference sequence).

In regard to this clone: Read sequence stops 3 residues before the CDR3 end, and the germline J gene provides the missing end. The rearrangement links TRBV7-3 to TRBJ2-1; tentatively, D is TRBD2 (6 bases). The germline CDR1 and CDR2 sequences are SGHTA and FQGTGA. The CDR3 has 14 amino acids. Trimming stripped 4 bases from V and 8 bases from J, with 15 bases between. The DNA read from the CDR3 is TGTGCCAGCAGCTCGACTAGGGAAGGGTATGAG. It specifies CASSSTREGYE. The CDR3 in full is CASSSTREGYEQFF.

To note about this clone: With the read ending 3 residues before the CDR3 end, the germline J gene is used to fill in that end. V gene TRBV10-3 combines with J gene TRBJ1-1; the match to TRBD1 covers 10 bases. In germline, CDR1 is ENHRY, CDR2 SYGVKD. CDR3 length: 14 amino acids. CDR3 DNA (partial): TGTGCCATCAGTGGAAGACAGGGGGCGATGGGA. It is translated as CAISGRQGAMG. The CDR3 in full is CAISGRQGAMGAFF.

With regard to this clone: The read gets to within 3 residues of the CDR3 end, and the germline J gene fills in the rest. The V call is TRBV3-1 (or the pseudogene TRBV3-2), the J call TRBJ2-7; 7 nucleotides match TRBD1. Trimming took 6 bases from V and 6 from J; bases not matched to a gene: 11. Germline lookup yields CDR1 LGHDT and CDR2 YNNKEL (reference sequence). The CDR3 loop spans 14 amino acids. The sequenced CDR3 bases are TGTGCCAGCAGGGACGGTGACAGGGTGGCCGAG. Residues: CASRDGDRVAE. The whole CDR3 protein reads CASRDGDRVAEQYF.

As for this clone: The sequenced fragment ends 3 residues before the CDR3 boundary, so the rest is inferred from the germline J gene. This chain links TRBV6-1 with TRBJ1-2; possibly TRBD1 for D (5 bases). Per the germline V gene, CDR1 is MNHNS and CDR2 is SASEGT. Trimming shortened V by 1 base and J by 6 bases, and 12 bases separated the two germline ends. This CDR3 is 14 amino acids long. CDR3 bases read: TGTGCCAGCAGTGAAGTGGCAGGGTCCGATGGC. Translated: CASSEVAGSDG. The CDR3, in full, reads CASSEVAGSDGYTF.